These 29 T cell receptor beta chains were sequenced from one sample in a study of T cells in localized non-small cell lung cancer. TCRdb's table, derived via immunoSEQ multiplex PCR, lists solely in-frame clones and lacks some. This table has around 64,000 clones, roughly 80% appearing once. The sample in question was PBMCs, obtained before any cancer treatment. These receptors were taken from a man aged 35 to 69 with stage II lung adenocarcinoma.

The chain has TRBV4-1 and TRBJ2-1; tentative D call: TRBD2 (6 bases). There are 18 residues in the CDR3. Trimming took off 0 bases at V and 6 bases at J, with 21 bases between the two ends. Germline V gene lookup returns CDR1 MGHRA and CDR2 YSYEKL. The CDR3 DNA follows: TGCGCCAGCAGCCAAGATCTCGGGGACTGGGCGGACGGCAATGAGCAGTTCTTC. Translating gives CASSQDLGDWADGNEQFF.

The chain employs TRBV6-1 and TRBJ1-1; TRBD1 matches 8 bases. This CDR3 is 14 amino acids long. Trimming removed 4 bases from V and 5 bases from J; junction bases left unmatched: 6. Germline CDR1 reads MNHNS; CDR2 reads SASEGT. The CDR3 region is CASSGDRGRTEAFF. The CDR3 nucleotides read TGTGCCAGCAGTGGTGACAGGGGCAGAACTGAAGCTTTCTTT.

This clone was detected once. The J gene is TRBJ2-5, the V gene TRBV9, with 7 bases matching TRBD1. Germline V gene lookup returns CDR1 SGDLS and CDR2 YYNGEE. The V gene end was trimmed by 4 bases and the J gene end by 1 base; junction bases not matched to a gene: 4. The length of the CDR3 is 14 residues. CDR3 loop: CASSRDSVQETQYF. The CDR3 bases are TGTGCCAGCAGCCGGGACAGTGTCCAAGAGACCCAGTACTTC.

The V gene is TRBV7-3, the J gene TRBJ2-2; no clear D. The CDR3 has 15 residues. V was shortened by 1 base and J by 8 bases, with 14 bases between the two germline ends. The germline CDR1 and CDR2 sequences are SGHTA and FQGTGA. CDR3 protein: CASSLMPGVEGELFF. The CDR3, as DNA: TGTGCCAGCAGCTTAATGCCGGGTGTCGAGGGGGAGCTGTTTTTT.

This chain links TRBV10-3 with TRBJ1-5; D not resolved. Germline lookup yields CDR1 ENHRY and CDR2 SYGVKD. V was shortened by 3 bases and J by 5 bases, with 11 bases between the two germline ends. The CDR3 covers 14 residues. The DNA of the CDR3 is TGTGCCATCAGTGAAGGTGGGAGGGATCAGCCCCAGCATTTT. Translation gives CAISEGGRDQPQHF.

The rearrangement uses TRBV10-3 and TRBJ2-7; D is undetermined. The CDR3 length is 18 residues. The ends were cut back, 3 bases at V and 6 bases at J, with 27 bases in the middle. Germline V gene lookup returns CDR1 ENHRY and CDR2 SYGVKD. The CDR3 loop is CAISDTTPTPSDRAEQYF. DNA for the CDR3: TGTGCCATCAGTGATACGACCCCTACCCCCAGCGACCGTGCCGAGCAGTACTTC.

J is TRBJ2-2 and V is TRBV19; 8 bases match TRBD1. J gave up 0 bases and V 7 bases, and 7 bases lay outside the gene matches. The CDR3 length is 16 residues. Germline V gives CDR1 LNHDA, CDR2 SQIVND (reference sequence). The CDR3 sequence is CASNRGDSSNTGELFF. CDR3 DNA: TGTGCCAGTAACAGGGGGGACAGCTCGAACACCGGGGAGCTGTTTTTT.

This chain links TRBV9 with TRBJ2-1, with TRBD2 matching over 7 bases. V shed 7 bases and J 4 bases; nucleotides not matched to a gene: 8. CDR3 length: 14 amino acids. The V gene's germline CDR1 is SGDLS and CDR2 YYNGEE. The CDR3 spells CASAPGEGYNEQFF. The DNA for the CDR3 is TGTGCCAGCGCACCGGGGGAGGGGTACAATGAGCAGTTCTTC.

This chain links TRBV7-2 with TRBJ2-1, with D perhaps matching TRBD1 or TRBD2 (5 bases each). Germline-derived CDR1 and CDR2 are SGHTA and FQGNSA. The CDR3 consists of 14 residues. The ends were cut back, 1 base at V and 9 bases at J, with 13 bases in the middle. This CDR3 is CASSLGTARGEQFF. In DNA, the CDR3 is TGTGCCAGCAGCTTAGGGACCGCGAGGGGTGAGCAGTTCTTC.

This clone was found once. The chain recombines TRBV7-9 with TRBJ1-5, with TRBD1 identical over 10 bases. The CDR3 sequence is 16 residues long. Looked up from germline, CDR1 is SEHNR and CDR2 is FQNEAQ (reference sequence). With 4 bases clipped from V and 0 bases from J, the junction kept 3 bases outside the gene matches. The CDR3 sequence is CASSSGTGDSNQPQHF. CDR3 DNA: TGTGCCAGCAGCTCCGGGACAGGGGATAGCAATCAGCCCCAGCATTTT.

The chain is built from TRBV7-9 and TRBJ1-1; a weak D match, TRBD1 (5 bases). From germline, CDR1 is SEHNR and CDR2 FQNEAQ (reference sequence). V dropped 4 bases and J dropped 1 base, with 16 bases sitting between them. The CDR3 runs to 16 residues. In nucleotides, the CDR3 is TGTGCCAGCAGCTCCTCGGGGGGGAGCCGGAACACTGAAGCTTTCTTT. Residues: CASSSSGGSRNTEAFF.

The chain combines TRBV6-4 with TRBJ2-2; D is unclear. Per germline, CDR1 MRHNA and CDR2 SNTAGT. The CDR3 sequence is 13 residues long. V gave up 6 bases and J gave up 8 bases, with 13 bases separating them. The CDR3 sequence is CASSVQGTGELFF. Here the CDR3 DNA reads TGTGCCAGCAGCGTCCAAGGAACTGGGGAGCTGTTTTTT.

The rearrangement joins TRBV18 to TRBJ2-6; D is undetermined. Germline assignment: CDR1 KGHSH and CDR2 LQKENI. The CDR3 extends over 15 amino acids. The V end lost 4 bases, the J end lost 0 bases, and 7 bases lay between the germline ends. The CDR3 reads CASSRRFSGANVLTF. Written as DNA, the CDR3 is TGTGCCAGCTCACGACGGTTCTCTGGGGCCAACGTCCTGACTTTC.

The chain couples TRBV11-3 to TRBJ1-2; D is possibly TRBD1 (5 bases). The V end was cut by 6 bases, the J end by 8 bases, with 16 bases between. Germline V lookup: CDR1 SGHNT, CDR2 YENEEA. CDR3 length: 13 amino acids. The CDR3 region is CASRPLQGGGYTF. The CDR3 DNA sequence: TGTGCCAGCAGACCGTTGCAGGGTGGAGGCTACACCTTC.

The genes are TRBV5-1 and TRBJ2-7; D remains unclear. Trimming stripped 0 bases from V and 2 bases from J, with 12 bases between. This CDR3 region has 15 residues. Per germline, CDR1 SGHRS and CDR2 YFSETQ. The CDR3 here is CASSLAVGRPYEQYF. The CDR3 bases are TGCGCCAGCAGCTTGGCGGTTGGACGGCCCTACGAGCAGTACTTC.

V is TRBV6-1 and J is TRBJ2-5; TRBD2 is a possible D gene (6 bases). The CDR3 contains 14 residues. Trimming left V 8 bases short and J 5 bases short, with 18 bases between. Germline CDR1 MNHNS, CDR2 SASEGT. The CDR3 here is CASRSSLARETQYF. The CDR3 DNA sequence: TGTGCCAGCCGATCCTCTCTAGCGAGGGAGACCCAGTACTTC.

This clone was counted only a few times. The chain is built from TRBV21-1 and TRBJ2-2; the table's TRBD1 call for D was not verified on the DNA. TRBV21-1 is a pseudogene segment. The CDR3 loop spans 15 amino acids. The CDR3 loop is CASTFPGLNTGELFF. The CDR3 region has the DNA TGTGCCAGCACCTTTCCAGGCCTCAACACCGGGGAGCTGTTTTTT.

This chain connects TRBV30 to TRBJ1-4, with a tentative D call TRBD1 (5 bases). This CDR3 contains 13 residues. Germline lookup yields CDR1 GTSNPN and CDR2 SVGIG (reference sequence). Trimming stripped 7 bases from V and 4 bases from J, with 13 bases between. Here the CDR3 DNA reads TGTGCCTCCCCAAGGGGCGATAATGAAAAACTGTTTTTT. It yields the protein CASPRGDNEKLFF.

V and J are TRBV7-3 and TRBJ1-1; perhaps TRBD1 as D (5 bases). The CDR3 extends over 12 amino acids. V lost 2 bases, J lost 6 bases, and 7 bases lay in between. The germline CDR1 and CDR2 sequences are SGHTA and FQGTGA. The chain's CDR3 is CASSLGTSEAFF. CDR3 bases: TGTGCCAGCAGCTTAGGGACCTCTGAAGCTTTCTTT.

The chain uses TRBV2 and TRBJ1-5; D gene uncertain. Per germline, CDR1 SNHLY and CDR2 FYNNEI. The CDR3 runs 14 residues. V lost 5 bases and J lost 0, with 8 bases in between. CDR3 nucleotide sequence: TGTGCCAGCAGTAAGGATCTTAGCAATCAGCCCCAGCATTTT. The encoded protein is CASSKDLSNQPQHF.

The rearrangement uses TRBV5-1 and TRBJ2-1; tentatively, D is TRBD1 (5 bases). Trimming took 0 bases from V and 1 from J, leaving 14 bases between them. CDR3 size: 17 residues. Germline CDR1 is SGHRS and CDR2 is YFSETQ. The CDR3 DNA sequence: TGCGCCAGCAGCTTGGCCGTGGCTCCAGGGTCCTACAATGAGCAGTTCTTC. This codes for CASSLAVAPGSYNEQFF.

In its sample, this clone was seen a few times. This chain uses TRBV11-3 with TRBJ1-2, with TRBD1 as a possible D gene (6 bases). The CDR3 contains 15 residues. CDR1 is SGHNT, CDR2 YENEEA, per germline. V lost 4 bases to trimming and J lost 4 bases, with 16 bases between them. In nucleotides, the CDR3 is TGTGCCAGCAGCTCATGGGGGCAAGAGAGCTATGGCTACACCTTC. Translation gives CASSSWGQESYGYTF.

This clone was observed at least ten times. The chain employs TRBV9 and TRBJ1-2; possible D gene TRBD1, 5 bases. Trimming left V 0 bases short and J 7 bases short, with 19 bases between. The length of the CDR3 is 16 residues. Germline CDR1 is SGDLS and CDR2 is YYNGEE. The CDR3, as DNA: TGTGCCAGCAGCGTAGAGTCACAGGTCAAAGGGGCTGGCTACACCTTC. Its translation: CASSVESQVKGAGYTF.

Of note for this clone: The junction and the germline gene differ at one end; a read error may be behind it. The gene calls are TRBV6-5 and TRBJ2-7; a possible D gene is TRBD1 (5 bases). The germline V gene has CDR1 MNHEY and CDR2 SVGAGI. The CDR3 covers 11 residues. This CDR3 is CASSYPPGKVF. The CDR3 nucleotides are TGTGCCAGCAGTTACCCCCCAGGGAAAGTCTTC.

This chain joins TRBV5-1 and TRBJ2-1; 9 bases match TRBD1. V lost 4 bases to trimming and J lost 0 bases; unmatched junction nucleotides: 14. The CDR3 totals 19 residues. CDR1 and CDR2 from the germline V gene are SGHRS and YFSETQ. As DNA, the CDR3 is TGCGCCAGCAGCGTAGGACAGGGGAGAGTGGGAAGCTCCTACAATGAGCAGTTCTTC. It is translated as CASSVGQGRVGSSYNEQFF.

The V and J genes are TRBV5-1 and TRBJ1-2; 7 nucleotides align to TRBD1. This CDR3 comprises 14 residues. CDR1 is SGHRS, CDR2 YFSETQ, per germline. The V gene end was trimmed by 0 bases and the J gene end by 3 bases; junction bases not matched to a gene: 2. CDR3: CASSLGQGHYGYTF. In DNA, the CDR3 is TGCGCCAGCAGCTTGGGACAGGGCCACTATGGCTACACCTTC.

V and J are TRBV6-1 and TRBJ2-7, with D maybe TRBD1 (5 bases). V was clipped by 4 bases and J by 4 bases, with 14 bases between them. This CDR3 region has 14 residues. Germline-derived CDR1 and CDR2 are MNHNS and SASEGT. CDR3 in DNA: TGTGCCAGCAGTGTTGTAGGGGCCGGGTACGAGCAGTACTTC. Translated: CASSVVGAGYEQYF.

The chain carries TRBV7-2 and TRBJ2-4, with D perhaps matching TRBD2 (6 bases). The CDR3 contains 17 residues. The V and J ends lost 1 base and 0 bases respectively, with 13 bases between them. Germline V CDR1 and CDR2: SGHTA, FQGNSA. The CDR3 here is CASSLGGGLLAKNIQYF. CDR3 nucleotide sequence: TGTGCCAGCAGCTTAGGGGGAGGCCTCTTAGCCAAAAACATTCAGTACTTC. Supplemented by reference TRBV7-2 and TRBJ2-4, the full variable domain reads GAGVSQSPSNKVTEKGKDVELRCDPISGHTALYWYRQSLGQGLEFLIYFQGNSAPDKSGLPSDRFSAERTGGSVSTLTIQRTQQEDSAVYLCASSLGGGLLAKNIQYFGAGTRLSVL.

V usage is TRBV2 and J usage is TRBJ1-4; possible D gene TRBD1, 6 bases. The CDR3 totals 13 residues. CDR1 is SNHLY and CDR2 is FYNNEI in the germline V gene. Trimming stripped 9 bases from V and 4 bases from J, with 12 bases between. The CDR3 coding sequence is TGTGCCAGTCGGACAGAGCTTAATGAAAAACTGTTTTTT. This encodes CASRTELNEKLFF.